This TCR beta chain comes out of a study of blood T cell repertoires in COVID-19. The overall study: PBMCs, B-cell-depleted T cells, or T cells were the source of the cDNA or gDNA that made up the material.

Those who participated ranged in age from about 18 to 89 years and resided in approximately 26 US areas. Cohort allocation depended upon clinical history that participants reported. V shed 2 bases and J shed 0 bases, with 5 bases lying between them. Germline assignment: CDR1 SGHRS and CDR2 YFSETQ. The CDR3 is made up of 13 amino acids. Per the original methods: Cell counts per sample came from amplifying reference gene primers. Only in-frame clones appear in the TCRdb table, and some are missing; sequencing was by immunoSEQ multiplex PCR. Clone size and V and J calls were adopted from that table, with D and trimming inferred from the DNA. The data contain about 290,000 clones, roughly 90% of them singletons.

The TCR originated in a woman in her 40s who had recovered from COVID-19. The chain couples TRBV5-1 to TRBJ1-2; D unclear. Sequences were obtained from PBMCs or T cells enriched from blood (not recorded which). The CDR3 protein is CASSFAANYGYTF. The CDR3 nucleotides read TGCGCCAGCAGCTTCGCGGCTAACTATGGCTACACCTTC.